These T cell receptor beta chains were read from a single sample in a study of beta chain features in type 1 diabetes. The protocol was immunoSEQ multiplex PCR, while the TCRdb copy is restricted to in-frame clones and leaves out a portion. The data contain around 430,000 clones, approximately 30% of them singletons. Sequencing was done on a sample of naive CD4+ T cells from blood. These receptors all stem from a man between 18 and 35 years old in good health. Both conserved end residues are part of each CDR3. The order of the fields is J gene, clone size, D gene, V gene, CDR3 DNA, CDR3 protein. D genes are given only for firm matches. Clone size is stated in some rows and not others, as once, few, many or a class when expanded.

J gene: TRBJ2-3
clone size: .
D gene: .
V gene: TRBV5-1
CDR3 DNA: TGCGCCAGCAGGCCAGCGGACGACACAGATACGCAGTATTTT
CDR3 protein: CASRPADDTDTQYF

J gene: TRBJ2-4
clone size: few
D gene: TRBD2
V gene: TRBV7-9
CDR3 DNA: TGTGCCAGCGGGTCACTAGCGGACCTACTATCTAAGACCAAAAACATTCAGTACTTC
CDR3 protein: CASGSLADLLSKTKNIQYF

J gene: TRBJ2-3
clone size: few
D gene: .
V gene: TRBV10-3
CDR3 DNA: TGTGCCACCGCTGCAGGGGGGGATACGCAGTATTTT
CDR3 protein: CATAAGGDTQYF

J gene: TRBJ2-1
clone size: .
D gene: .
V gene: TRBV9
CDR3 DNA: TGTGCCAGCAGCGTCGGAGGGTTTGTCGATGAGCAGTTCTTC
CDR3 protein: CASSVGGFVDEQFF

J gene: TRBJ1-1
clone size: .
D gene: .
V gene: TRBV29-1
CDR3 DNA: TGCAGCGTTGTCGGGGGGCTGAGGACTGAAGCTTTCTTT
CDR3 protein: CSVVGGLRTEAFF

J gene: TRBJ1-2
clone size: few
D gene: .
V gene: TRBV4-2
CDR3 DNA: TGTGCCAGCAGCCAGGGCGACAGTCCCGCCTCTGGCTACACCTTC
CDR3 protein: CASSQGDSPASGYTF

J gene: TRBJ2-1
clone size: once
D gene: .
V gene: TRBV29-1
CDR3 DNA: TGCAGCGCCCTGGGTAGCGCAAACTCCTACAATGAGCAGTTCTTC
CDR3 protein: CSALGSANSYNEQFF

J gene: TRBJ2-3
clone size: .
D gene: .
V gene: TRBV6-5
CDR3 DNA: TGTGCCAGCCGCAGGGCAGATACGCAGTATTTT
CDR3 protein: CASRRADTQYF

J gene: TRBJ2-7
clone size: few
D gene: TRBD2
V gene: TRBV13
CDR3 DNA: TGTGCCAGCAGCAGGGAGGGGTTCCACGAGCAGTACTTC
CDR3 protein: CASSREGFHEQYF

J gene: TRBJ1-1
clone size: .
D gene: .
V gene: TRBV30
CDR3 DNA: TGTGCCTGGAGTGTAGAGGGGTATGCTGAAGCTTTCTTT
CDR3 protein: CAWSVEGYAEAFF

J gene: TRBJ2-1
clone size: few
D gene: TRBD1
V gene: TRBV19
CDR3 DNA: TGTGCCAGTAGCGCCCCAGGGGGAAAGCCCTACAATGAGCAGTTCTTC
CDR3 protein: CASSAPGGKPYNEQFF

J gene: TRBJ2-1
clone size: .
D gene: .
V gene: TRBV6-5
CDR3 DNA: TGTGCCAGCAGTTACAAGTGGGGGAATGAGCAGTTCTTC
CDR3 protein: CASSYKWGNEQFF

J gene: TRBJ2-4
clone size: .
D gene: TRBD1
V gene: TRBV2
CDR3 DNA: TGTGCCAGCAGTGCGAACAGGGGGCAAAACATTCAGTACTTC
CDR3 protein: CASSANRGQNIQYF

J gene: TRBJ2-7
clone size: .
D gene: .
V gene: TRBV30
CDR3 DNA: TGTGCCTGGGGAACTGGGACGCGGACCTACGAGCAGTACTTC
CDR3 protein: CAWGTGTRTYEQYF

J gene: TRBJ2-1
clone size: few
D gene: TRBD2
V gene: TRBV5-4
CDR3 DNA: TGTGCCAGCAGCCACTGGACTAGCGGTCACAATGAGCAGTTCTTC
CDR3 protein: CASSHWTSGHNEQFF

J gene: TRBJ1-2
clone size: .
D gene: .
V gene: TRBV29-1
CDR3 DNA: TGCAGCGCCGTGACCGCTCCTACTTATGGCTACACCTTC
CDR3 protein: CSAVTAPTYGYTF

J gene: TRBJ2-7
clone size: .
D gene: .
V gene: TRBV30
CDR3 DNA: TGTGCCTGGAGTGTAGACCGCTCCTACGAGCAGTACTTC
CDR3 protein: CAWSVDRSYEQYF

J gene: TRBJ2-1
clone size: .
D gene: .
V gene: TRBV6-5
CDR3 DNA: TGTGCCAGCAAGGCCAGCCGCAATGAGCAGTTCTTC
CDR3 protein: CASKASRNEQFF

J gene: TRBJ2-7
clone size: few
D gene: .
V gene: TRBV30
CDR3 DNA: TGTGCCTGGAGTGTGCGGGTAACCTACGAGCAGTACTTC
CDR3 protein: CAWSVRVTYEQYF

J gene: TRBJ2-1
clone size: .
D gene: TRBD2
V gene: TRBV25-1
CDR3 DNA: TGTGCCAGCAGTTCGGCGGGAGGCAATGAGCAGTTCTTC
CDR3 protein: CASSSAGGNEQFF

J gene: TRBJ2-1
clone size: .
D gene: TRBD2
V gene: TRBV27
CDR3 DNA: TGTGCCAGCAGTTTGTTCGTAGGAGCGGGAGGGCACAATGAGCAGTTCTTC
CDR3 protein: CASSLFVGAGGHNEQFF

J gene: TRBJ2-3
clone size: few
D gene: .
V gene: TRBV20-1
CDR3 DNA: TGCAGTGCTAGGTGGCAGGTTACGCAGTATTTT
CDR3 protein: CSARWQVTQYF

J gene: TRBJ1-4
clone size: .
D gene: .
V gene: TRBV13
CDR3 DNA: TGTGCCAGCAGCTTATCGTATAAGGATGAAAAACTGTTTTTT
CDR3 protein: CASSLSYKDEKLFF

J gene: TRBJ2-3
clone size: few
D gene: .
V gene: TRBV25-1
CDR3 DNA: TGTGCCAGCAGTGAATCTGACTTCACAGATACGCAGTATTTT
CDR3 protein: CASSESDFTDTQYF

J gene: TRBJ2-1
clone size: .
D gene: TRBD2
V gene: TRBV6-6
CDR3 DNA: TGTGCCAGCAGTAGACCAAGCGGGAGGTCTCACAATGAGCAGTTCTTC
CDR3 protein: CASSRPSGRSHNEQFF

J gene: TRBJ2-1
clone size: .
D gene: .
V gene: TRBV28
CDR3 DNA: TGTGCCAGCAGTCCCTGGACAGCTGGATACAATGAGCAGTTCTTC
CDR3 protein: CASSPWTAGYNEQFF

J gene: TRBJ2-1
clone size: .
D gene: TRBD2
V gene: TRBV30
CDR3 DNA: TGTGCCTGGAGCAGGATAGCGGGAGCTAATGAGCAGTTCTTC
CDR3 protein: CAWSRIAGANEQFF

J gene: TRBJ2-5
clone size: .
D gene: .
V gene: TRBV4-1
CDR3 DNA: TGCGCCAGCAGCCGGGGGGCGACCCAAGAGACCCAGTACTTC
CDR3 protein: CASSRGATQETQYF

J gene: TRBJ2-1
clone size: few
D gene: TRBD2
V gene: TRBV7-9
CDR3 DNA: TGTGCCAGCAAAATTGCGGGAGGGGGAAATGAGCAGTTCTTC
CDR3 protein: CASKIAGGGNEQFF

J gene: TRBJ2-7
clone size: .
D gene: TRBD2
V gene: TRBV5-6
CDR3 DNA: TGTGCCAGCAGCTCTGGCCTAGCGGGAGGTGGGTACGAGCAGTACTTC
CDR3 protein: CASSSGLAGGGYEQYF

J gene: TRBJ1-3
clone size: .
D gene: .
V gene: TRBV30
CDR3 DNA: TGTGCCTGGAGATCAGCGACCCGGCTTGGAAACACCATATATTTT
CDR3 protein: CAWRSATRLGNTIYF

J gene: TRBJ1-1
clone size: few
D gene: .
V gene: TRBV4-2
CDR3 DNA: TGTGCCAGCAGCCAAGGCCGTCAGGGATTTGAAGCTTTCTTT
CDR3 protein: CASSQGRQGFEAFF

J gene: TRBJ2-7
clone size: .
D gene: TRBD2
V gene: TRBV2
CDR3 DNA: TGTGCCAGCAGTGAAGGCCTAGCGGGAGCCCACGAGCAGTACTTC
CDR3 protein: CASSEGLAGAHEQYF

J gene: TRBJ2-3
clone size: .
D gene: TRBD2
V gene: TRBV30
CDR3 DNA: TGTGCCTGGAGGGCAACTAGCGGGAGTACCTCCCGTACGCAGTATTTT
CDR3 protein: CAWRATSGSTSRTQYF

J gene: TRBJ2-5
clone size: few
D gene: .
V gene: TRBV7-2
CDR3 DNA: TGTGCCAGCAGCTTATCAGGGGCAAGGGAGACCCAGTACTTC
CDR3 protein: CASSLSGARETQYF

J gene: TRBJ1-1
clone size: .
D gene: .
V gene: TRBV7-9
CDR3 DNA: TGTGCCAGCAGCTTCGGGACGGTGAACACTGAAGCTTTCTTT
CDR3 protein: CASSFGTVNTEAFF

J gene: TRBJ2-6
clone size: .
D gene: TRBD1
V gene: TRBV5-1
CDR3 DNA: TGCGCCAGCAGCTCAGGACAGGGAACCCTCTCTGGGGCCAACGTCCTGACTTTC
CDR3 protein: CASSSGQGTLSGANVLTF

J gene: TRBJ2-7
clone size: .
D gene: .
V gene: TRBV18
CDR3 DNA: TGTGCCAGCTCACCATCAGACAGTCCCTACGAGCAGTACTTC
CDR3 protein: CASSPSDSPYEQYF

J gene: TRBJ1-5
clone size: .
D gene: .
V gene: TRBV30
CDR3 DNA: TGTGCCTGGAGGCCGACAGGCAGCAATCAGCCCCAGCATTTT
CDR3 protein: CAWRPTGSNQPQHF

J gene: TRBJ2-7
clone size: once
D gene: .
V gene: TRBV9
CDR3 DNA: TGTGCCAGCAGCGTAGCGGCATCTCGATACGAGCAGTACTTC
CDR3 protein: CASSVAASRYEQYF

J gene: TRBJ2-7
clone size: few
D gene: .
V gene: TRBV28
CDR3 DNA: TGTGCCAGCAGCCCCGCCCTAGCCTACGAGCAGTACTTC
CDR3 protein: CASSPALAYEQYF

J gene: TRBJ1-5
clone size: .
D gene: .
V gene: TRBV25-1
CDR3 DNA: TGTGCCAGCAGTGGGGATGACACGTTGTTCAAGCCCCAGCATTTT
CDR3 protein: CASSGDDTLFKPQHF

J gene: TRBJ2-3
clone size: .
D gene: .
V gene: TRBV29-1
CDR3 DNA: TGCAGCGTTGTGGGCGGGAGCACAGATACGCAGTATTTT
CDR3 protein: CSVVGGSTDTQYF

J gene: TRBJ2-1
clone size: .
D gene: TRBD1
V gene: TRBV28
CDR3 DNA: TGTGCCAGCAGTCCAGGGACAGGCGACTACAATGAGCAGTTCTTC
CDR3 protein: CASSPGTGDYNEQFF

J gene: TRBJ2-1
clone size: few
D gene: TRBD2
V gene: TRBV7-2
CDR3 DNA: TGTGCCAGCAGCACCAGACTAGCGGGAGTTTACAATGAGCAGTTCTTC
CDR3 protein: CASSTRLAGVYNEQFF

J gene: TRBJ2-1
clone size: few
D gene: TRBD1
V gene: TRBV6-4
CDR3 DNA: TGTGCCAGCAGCGGGGACAGGGGCAATGAGCAGTTCTTC
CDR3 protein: CASSGDRGNEQFF

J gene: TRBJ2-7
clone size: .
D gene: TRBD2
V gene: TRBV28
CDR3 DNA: TGTGCCAGCAGTTTGGGGACGGGAGGGCCCTACGAGCAGTACTTC
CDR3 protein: CASSLGTGGPYEQYF

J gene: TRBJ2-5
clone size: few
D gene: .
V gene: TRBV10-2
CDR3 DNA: TGCGCCAGCAGGAAGTTTCTGGATTCGGAGACCCAGTACTTC
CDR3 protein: CASRKFLDSETQYF

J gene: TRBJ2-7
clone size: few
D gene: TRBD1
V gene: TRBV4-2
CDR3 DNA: TGTGCCAGCAGTCAGGTCCAGGGGGTCTACTACGAGCAGTACTTC
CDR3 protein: CASSQVQGVYYEQYF

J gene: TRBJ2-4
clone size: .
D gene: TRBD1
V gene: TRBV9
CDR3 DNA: TGTGCCAGCAGCGCTTCCGGGACAGGGCGTCAGTACTTC
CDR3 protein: CASSASGTGRQYF

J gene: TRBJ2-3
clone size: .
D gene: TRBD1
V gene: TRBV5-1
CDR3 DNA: TGCGCCAGCAGCGAAGGGGGCATTGACACAGATACGCAGTATTTT
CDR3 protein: CASSEGGIDTDTQYF

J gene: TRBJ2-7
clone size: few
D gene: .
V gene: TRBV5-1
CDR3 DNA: TGCGCCAGCAGCTTTGGGTACGAGCAGTACTTC
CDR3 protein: CASSFGYEQYF

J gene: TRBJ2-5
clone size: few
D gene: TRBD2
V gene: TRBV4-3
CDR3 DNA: TGCGCCAGCAGCCGAGGACCCGCTCCCCGACTAGCGGGCCAAGAGACCCAGTACTTC
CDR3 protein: CASSRGPAPRLAGQETQYF

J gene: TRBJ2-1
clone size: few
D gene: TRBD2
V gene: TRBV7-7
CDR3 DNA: TGTGCCAGCAGCATGGGACTAGCGGGAGGGGATGAGCAGTTCTTC
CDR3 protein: CASSMGLAGGDEQFF

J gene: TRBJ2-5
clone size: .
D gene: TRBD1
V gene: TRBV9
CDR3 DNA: TGTGCCAGCAGCGTAGCTCTGGGACAGGGGCAAGAGACCCAGTACTTC
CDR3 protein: CASSVALGQGQETQYF

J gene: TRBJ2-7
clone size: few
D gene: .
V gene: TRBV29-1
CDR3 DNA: TGCAGCGTTGGCTCCTACGAGCAGTACTTC
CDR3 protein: CSVGSYEQYF

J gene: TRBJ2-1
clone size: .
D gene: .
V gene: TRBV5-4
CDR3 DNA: TGTGCCAGCAGCTTGTGGCAGTCCGATGAGCAGTTCTTC
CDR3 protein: CASSLWQSDEQFF